Below are 19 T cell receptor beta chains sequenced from a single sample in a study of beta chain features in type 1 diabetes. The authors reverse transcribed all of the isolated RNA, so sequencing captured expressed TCRB transcripts. Libraries were prepared by immunoSEQ multiplex PCR; TCRdb keeps only in-frame clonotypes and omits some of them. The sample yields 680,000 or so clones, around 15% seen once. The sample was naive CD4+ T cells from blood. The receptors come from a man aged 18 to 30 in good health.

V usage is TRBV29-1 and J usage is TRBJ2-7, with TRBD1 matching over 7 bases. V was clipped by 4 bases and J by 6 bases; unmatched bases: 9. This CDR3 spans 13 amino acids. Looked up from germline, CDR1 is SQVTM and CDR2 is ANQGSEA. Here the CDR3 reads CSVGGQYDSEQYF. CDR3 nucleotides: TGCAGCGTTGGGGGACAGTATGATAGCGAGCAGTACTTC.

This clone has a handful of counts. The chain is built from TRBV4-3 and TRBJ2-5, with 8 bases aligning to TRBD2. The V and J ends lost 3 bases and 1 base, in that order; junction bases with no gene match: 10. Germline CDR1 LGHNA, CDR2 YSLEER. The CDR3 is 17 residues long. Here the CDR3 reads CASSHGGGRRRQETQYF. The CDR3 DNA follows: TGCGCCAGCAGCCACGGAGGCGGGAGGAGGCGCCAAGAGACCCAGTACTTC.

This clone occurred a few times. The rearrangement links TRBV30 to TRBJ1-1; D gene unclear. Trimming removed 0 bases at V and 1 base at J, with 12 bases between. The CDR3 runs to 15 residues. Germline CDR1 GTSNPN, CDR2 SVGIG (reference sequence). The CDR3: CAWSVYRSTNTEAFF. The CDR3 DNA reads TGTGCCTGGAGTGTATACAGATCCACGAACACTGAAGCTTTCTTT.

The genes are TRBV11-2 and TRBJ2-3; TRBD2 might be the D (5 bases). The CDR3 covers 17 residues. Deletions cut 2 bases from V and 0 bases from J, with 15 bases between. Germline-derived CDR1 and CDR2 are SGHAT and FQNNGV. CDR3 region: CASSLFGGLASTDTQYF. CDR3 nucleotides: TGTGCCAGCAGCTTATTTGGAGGCCTCGCTAGCACAGATACGCAGTATTTT.

This clone was observed a handful of times. The chain combines TRBV7-9 with TRBJ2-7; D gene unclear. The germline CDR1 and CDR2 sequences are SEHNR and FQNEAQ (reference sequence). Trimming removed 1 base at V and 3 bases at J, with 4 bases between. The CDR3 has 12 residues. The CDR3 is CASSLDNYEQYF. Here the CDR3 DNA reads TGTGCCAGCAGCTTAGACAACTACGAGCAGTACTTC.

CDR3 residues: CSVGPPETQYF. The CDR3 DNA reads as TGCAGCGTTGGCCCGCCAGAGACCCAGTACTTC. This sequence joins TRBV29-1 and TRBJ2-5, with unresolved D. The CDR3 totals 11 residues. The V and J ends lost 4 bases and 4 bases respectively, with 7 bases between them. CDR1 and CDR2 (germline): SQVTM, ANQGSEA.

This clone has a handful of counts. V is TRBV27 and J is TRBJ1-2, with 8 bases aligning to TRBD1. This CDR3 region has 16 residues. J was trimmed by 0 bases and V by 2 bases; bases with no gene match: 5. Germline values: CDR1 MNHEY, CDR2 SMNVEV (reference sequence). CDR3 region: CASSLGTGLPNYGYTF. Here the CDR3 DNA reads TGTGCCAGCAGTTTAGGGACAGGCCTGCCTAACTATGGCTACACCTTC.

In DNA form, the CDR3 reads TGTGCCAGCAGCTCCCAACGCGGGACTCACCGCACAGATACGCAGTATTTT. Translating it yields CASSSQRGTHRTDTQYF. This chain links TRBV7-9 with TRBJ2-3; weak D call: TRBD2 (6 bases). This CDR3 spans 17 amino acids. Germline lookup yields CDR1 SEHNR and CDR2 FQNEAQ (reference sequence). V was pared by 4 bases and J by 1 base, with 18 bases between.

This rearrangement joins TRBV13 to TRBJ2-7; 9 nucleotides align to TRBD1. The CDR3 is 15 residues long. Trimming took 3 bases from V and 0 from J; bases not matched to a gene: 3. From germline, CDR1 is PRHDT and CDR2 FYEKMQ (reference sequence). The CDR3 bases are TGTGCCAGCAGCTTCCGGACAGGGGCCTCCTACGAGCAGTACTTC. It is translated as CASSFRTGASYEQYF. Full variable domain (rest looked up from reference TRBV13 and TRBJ2-7): AAGVIQSPRHLIKEKRETATLKCYPIPRHDTVYWYQQGPGQDPQFLISFYEKMQSDKGSIPDRFSAQQFSDYHSELNMSSLELGDSALYFCASSFRTGASYEQYFGPGTRLTVT.

V usage is TRBV4-1 and J usage is TRBJ2-5; 11 bases agree with TRBD2. The germline CDR1 and CDR2 sequences are MGHRA and YSYEKL. The CDR3 runs to 16 residues. With 3 bases clipped from V and 3 bases from J, the junction kept 6 bases outside the gene matches. CDR3 nucleotides: TGCGCCAGCAGCCACATGGGACTAGCGGTTAAAGAGACCCAGTACTTC. Its protein product is CASSHMGLAVKETQYF.

This chain uses TRBV28 with TRBJ2-5; a possible D gene is TRBD2 (5 bases). Germline-derived CDR1 and CDR2 are MDHEN and SYDVKM. The V gene lost 3 bases and the J gene lost 7 bases, with 9 bases spanning the gap. This CDR3 comprises 12 residues. The CDR3 region has the DNA TGTGCCAGCAGTTTGGAGGTGGGGACCCAGTACTTC. Its translation: CASSLEVGTQYF.

The chain combines TRBV7-7 with TRBJ2-3; the match to TRBD1 covers 8 bases. This CDR3 comprises 14 residues. With 5 bases clipped from V and 4 bases from J, the junction kept 5 bases outside the gene matches. Germline V gene lookup returns CDR1 SSHAT and CDR2 FNYEAQ (reference sequence). For the CDR3, the DNA is TGTGCCAGCAGCCCAGGGGGCGGACCAGATACGCAGTATTTT. As protein: CASSPGGGPDTQYF.

The chain links TRBV6-5 to TRBJ2-3; D is tentatively TRBD1 or TRBD2 (5 bases each). Germline values: CDR1 MNHEY, CDR2 SVGAGI. The V and J ends lost 3 bases and 2 bases respectively, with 12 bases between them. This CDR3 comprises 15 residues. Written as DNA, the CDR3 is TGTGCCAGCAGTTATAACAGGAGGATCACAGATACGCAGTATTTT. Translated, it gives CASSYNRRITDTQYF.

V usage is TRBV19 and J usage is TRBJ2-7; D is perhaps TRBD1 or TRBD2 (5 bases each). CDR3 length: 14 amino acids. Looked up from germline, CDR1 is LNHDA and CDR2 is SQIVND (reference sequence). V lost 8 bases to trimming and J lost 6 bases, with 20 bases between them. The CDR3 nucleotides read TGTGCCAGTTCACCTCGGGGCGACCTAAGCGAGCAGTACTTC. Its translation is CASSPRGDLSEQYF. The full variable domain, completed using reference TRBV19 and TRBJ2-7, is DGGITQSPKYLFRKEGQNVTLSCEQNLNHDAMYWYRQDPGQGLRLIYYSQIVNDFQKGDIAEGYSVSREKKESFPLTVTSAQKNPTAFYLCASSPRGDLSEQYFGPGTRLTVT.

The chain recombines TRBV4-1 with TRBJ2-3, with 9 nucleotides matching TRBD2. The CDR3 is 17 amino acids. Germline CDR1 MGHRA, CDR2 YSYEKL. J lost 5 bases, V lost 4 bases, and 13 bases had no gene match. CDR3 sequence reads: CASSPWQGRGGEDTQYF. Written as DNA, the CDR3 is TGCGCCAGCAGCCCCTGGCAGGGGCGGGGGGGCGAAGATACGCAGTATTTT.

The rearrangement links TRBV7-2 to TRBJ1-1; unclear D gene. Germline V lookup: CDR1 SGHTA, CDR2 FQGNSA. The CDR3 runs 13 residues. With 1 base removed from V and 5 bases from J, the gap between germline ends came to 8 bases. As DNA, the CDR3 is TGTGCCAGCAGCTTAGGGAGAGAGACTGAAGCTTTCTTT. It yields the protein CASSLGRETEAFF.

This clone was detected only a few times. This chain links TRBV30 with TRBJ2-7, with D maybe TRBD1 (6 bases). The CDR3 totals 13 residues. V lost 0 bases to trimming and J lost 2 bases, with 8 bases between them. Germline V gene sequence: CDR1 GTSNPN, CDR2 SVGIG (reference sequence). CDR3 residues: CAWSVGGPYEQYF. CDR3 bases: TGTGCCTGGAGTGTAGGGGGTCCCTACGAGCAGTACTTC.

J is TRBJ2-7 and V is TRBV2, with TRBD1 matching 8 bases. CDR3 length: 12 amino acids. V shed 11 bases, J shed 3 bases, and the junction held 6 bases outside the gene matches. Germline-derived CDR1 and CDR2 are SNHLY and FYNNEI. The chain's CDR3 is CAVGQGYYEQYF. CDR3 nucleotides: TGTGCCGTTGGACAGGGATACTACGAGCAGTACTTC.

The CDR3 reads CASSASGGNRETQYF. DNA of the CDR3: TGTGCCAGCAGTGCTAGCGGGGGGAATCGGGAGACCCAGTACTTC. This chain connects TRBV28 to TRBJ2-5; 11 nucleotides line up with TRBD2. The CDR3 is 15 amino acids. CDR1 is MDHEN, CDR2 SYDVKM, per germline. J lost 5 bases, V lost 5 bases, and 7 bases had no gene match.